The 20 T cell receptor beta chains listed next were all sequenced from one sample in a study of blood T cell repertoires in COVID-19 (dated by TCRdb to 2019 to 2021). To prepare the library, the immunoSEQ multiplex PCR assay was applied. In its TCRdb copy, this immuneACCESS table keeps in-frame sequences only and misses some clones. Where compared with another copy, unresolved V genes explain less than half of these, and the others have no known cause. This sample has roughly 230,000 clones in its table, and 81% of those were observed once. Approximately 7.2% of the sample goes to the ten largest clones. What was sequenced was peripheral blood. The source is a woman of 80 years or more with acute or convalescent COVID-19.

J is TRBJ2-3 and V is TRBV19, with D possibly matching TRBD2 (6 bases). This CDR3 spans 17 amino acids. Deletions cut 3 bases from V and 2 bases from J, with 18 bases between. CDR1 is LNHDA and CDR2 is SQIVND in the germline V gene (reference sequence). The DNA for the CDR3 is TGTGCCAGTAGTATTCAAGGAGGGATACTAGCCACAGATACGCAGTATTTT. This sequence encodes CASSIQGGILATDTQYF.

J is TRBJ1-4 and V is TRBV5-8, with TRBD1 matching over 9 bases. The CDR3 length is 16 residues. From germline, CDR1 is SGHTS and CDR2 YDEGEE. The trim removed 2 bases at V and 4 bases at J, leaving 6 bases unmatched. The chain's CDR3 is CASSFIPGQGNEKLFF. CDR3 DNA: TGTGCCAGCAGCTTCATCCCGGGACAGGGTAATGAAAAACTGTTTTTT. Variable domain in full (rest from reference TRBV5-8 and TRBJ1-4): EAGVTQSPTHLIKTRGQQATLRCSPISGHTSVYWYQQALGLGLQFLLWYDEGEERNRGNFPPRFSGRQFPNYSSELNVNALELEDSALYLCASSFIPGQGNEKLFFGSGTQLSVL.

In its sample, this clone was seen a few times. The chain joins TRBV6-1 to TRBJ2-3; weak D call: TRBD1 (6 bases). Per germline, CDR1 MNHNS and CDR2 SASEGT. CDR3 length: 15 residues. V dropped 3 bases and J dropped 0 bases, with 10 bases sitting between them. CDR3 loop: CASSEDSPSTDTQYF. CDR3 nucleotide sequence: TGTGCCAGCAGTGAGGACAGTCCTAGCACAGATACGCAGTATTTT.

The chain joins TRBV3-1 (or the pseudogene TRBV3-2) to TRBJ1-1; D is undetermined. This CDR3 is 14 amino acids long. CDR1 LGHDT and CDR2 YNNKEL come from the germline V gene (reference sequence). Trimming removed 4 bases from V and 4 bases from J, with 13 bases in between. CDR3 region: CASSLQLGTTEAFF. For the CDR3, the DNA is TGTGCCAGCAGCCTTCAACTTGGTACCACTGAAGCTTTCTTT.

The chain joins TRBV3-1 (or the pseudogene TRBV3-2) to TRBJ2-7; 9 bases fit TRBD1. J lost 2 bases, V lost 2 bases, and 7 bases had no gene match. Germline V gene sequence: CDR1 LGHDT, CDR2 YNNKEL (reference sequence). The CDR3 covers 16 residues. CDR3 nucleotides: TGTGCCAGCAGCCAATATAAGACAGGGGGGACCTACGAGCAGTACTTC. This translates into CASSQYKTGGTYEQYF.

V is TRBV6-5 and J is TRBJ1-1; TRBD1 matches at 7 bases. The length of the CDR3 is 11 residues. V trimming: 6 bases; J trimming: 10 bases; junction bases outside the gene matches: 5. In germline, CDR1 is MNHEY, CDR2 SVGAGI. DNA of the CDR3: TGTGCCAGCAGCCGACAGGGCTCAGCTTTCTTT. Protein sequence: CASSRQGSAFF.

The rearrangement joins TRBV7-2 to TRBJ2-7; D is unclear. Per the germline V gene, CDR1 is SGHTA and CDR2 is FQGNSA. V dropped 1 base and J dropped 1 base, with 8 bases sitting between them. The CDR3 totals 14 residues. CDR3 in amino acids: CASSLGGVSYEQYF. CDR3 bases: TGTGCCAGCAGCTTAGGCGGTGTATCCTACGAGCAGTACTTC.

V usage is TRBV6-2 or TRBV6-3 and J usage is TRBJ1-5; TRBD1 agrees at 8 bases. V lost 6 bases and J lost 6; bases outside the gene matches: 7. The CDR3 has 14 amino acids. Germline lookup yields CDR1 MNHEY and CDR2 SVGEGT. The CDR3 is CASSPTGGGQPQHF. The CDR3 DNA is TGTGCCAGCAGCCCTACAGGGGGAGGTCAGCCCCAGCATTTT.

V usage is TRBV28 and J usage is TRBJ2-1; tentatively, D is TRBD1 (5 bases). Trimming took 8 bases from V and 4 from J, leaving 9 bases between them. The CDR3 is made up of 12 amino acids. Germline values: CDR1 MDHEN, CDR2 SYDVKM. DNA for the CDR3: TGTGCCAGCTCGACAGCTTACAATGAGCAGTTCTTC. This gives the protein CASSTAYNEQFF.

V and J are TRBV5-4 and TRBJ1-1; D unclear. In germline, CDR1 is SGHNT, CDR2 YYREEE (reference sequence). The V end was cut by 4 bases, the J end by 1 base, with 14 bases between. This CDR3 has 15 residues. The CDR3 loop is CASSGSRGSNTEAFF. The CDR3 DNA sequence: TGTGCCAGCAGCGGATCCCGGGGTTCGAACACTGAAGCTTTCTTT. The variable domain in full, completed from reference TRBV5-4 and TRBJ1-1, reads ETGVTQSPTHLIKTRGQQVTLRCSSQSGHNTVSWYQQALGQGPQFIFQYYREEENGRGNFPPRFSGLQFPNYSSELNVNALELDDSALYLCASSGSRGSNTEAFFGQGTRLTVV.

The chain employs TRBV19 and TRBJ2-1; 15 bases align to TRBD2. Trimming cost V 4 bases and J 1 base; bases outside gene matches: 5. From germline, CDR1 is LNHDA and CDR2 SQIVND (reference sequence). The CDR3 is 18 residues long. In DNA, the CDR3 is TGTGCCAGTAGTAAAGGACTAGCGGGAGGGCCATCCTACAATGAGCAGTTCTTC. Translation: CASSKGLAGGPSYNEQFF.

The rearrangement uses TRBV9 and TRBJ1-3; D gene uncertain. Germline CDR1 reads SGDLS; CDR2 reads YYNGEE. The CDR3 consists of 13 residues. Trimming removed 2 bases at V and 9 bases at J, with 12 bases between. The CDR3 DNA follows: TGTGCCAGCAGCGTGAGGGCCTGGGGCACCATATATTTT. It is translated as CASSVRAWGTIYF.

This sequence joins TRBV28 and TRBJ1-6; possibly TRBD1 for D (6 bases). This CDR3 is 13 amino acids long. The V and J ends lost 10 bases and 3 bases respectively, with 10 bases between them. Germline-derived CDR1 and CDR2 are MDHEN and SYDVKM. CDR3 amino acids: CAIRQVYNSPLHF. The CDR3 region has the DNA TGTGCCATTCGACAGGTCTATAATTCACCCCTCCACTTT.

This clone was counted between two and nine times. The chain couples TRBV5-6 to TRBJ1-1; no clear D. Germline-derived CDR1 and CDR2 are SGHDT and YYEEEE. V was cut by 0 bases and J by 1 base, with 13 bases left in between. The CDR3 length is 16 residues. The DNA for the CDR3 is TGTGCCAGCAGCTTGGAGGCGGGGAGGAGGAACACTGAAGCTTTCTTT. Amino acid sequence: CASSLEAGRRNTEAFF.

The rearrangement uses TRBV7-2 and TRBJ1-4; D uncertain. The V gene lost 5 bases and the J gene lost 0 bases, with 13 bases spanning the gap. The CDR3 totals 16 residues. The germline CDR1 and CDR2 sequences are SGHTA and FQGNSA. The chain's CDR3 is CASSHRRGSTNEKLFF. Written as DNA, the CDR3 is TGTGCCAGCAGCCACCGACGAGGATCAACTAATGAAAAACTGTTTTTT.

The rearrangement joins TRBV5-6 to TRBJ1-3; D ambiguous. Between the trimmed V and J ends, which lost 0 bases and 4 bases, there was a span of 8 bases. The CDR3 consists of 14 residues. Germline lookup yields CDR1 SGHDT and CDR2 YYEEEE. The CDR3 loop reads CASSLGGGGNTIYF. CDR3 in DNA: TGTGCCAGCAGCTTGGGAGGTGGGGGAAACACCATATATTTT.

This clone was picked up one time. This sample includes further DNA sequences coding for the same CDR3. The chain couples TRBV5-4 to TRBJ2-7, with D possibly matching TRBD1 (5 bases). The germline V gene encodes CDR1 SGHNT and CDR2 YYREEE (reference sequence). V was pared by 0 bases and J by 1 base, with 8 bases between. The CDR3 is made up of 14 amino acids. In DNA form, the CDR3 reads TGTGCCAGCAGCTTGGAACAGGTATCCTACGAGCAGTACTTC. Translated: CASSLEQVSYEQYF.

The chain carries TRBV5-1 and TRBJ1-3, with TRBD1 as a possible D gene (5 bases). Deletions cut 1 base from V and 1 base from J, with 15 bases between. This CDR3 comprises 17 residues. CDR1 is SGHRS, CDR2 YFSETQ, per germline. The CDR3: CASSLQLGGMSGNTIYF. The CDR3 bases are TGCGCCAGCAGCTTGCAGCTTGGGGGGATGTCTGGAAACACCATATATTTT.

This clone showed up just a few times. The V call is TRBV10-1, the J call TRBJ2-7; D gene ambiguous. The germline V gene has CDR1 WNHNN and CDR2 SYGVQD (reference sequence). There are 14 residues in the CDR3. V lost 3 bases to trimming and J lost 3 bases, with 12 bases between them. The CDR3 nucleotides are TGCGCCAGCAGTGATCCCTTAGATGTCTACGAGCAGTACTTC. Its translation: CASSDPLDVYEQYF.

CDR3 loop: CASSTGGFGANVLTF. The CDR3 nucleotides are TGTGCCAGCAGCACAGGGGGCTTTGGGGCCAACGTCCTGACTTTC. The chain joins TRBV7-3 to TRBJ2-6, with 9 bases matching TRBD1. The CDR3 contains 15 residues. V gave up 5 bases and J gave up 3 bases; unmatched junction bases: 2. Germline CDR1 reads SGHTA; CDR2 reads FQGTGA.